This is a list of T cell receptor beta chains from one sample in a study of blood T cell repertoires in COVID-19. TCRdb's copy holds only in-frame clones and misses some; the assay was immunoSEQ multiplex PCR. The data hold 150,000 or so clones, with 87% observed a single time. The sequenced sample consisted of PBMCs or T cells enriched from blood (not recorded which). The receptors shown here come from a woman in her 40s who had been exposed to COVID-19. Both conserved end residues are part of each CDR3. A D gene is named only where the DNA matches it firmly. The listing skips clone size in some rows; elsewhere it reads once, few, many or a size class.

size,J,D,V,CDR3,DNA
.,TRBJ1-3,TRBD1,TRBV4-1,CASSLTGAGNTIYF,TGCGCCAGCAGCCTGACAGGGGCTGGAAACACCATATATTTT
.,TRBJ2-7,.,TRBV28,CASSIPTVSYEQYF,TGTGCCAGCAGTATACCGACAGTCTCCTACGAGCAGTACTTC
.,TRBJ2-3,.,TRBV5-5,CASSPEADTQYF,TGTGCCAGCAGCCCGGAGGCAGATACGCAGTATTTT
.,TRBJ2-1,.,TRBV5-4,CAIRPKAGPSNEQFF,TGTGCCATCCGCCCCAAGGCGGGACCCTCCAATGAGCAGTTCTTC
few,TRBJ2-7,TRBD2,TRBV2,CASIPTLGLAGYEQYF,TGTGCCAGCATACCAACGTTGGGACTAGCGGGCTACGAGCAGTACTTC
.,TRBJ2-7,TRBD2,TRBV7-2,CASSPPLLAGGPAYEQYF,TGTGCCAGCAGCCCGCCCTTACTAGCGGGAGGGCCAGCCTACGAGCAGTACTTC
.,TRBJ1-1,TRBD1,TRBV3-1/TRBV3-2,CASSQLTGQERSTEAFF,TGTGCCAGCAGCCAACTTACAGGACAGGAGAGGAGCACTGAAGCTTTCTTT
.,TRBJ2-1,.,TRBV10-2,CASSGAPEGDEQFF,TGCGCCAGCAGTGGAGCGCCAGAGGGAGATGAGCAGTTCTTC
.,TRBJ2-7,.,TRBV1,CTSSLYNFTGDLVVGYEQYF,TGCACCAGCAGCCTGTATAATTTTACAGGGGATCTAGTCGTCGGCTACGAGCAGTACTTC
.,TRBJ1-6,TRBD1,TRBV28,CATNRGNSPLHF,TGTGCCACCAACAGGGGTAATTCACCCCTCCACTTT
few,TRBJ2-7,.,TRBV9,CASSVGDGVAQIYEQYF,TGTGCCAGCAGCGTAGGAGACGGGGTAGCGCAGATCTACGAGCAGTACTTC
.,TRBJ1-4,TRBD1,TRBV19,CASSGSGGATLLEKLFF,TGTGCCAGTAGTGGGTCAGGGGGCGCAACCCTCCTTGAAAAACTGTTTTTT
.,TRBJ1-1,TRBD1,TRBV19,CASSMGQGIEAFF,TGTGCCAGTAGTATGGGACAGGGAATTGAAGCTTTCTTT
few,TRBJ1-5,TRBD1,TRBV27,CASKGTGAYQPQHF,TGTGCCAGCAAGGGGACAGGGGCTTATCAGCCCCAGCATTTT
.,TRBJ1-2,TRBD1,TRBV7-2,CASSQTGAGGIGYTF,TGTGCCAGCAGCCAAACGGGTGCAGGGGGCATAGGCTACACCTTC
.,TRBJ2-3,TRBD1,TRBV5-1,CASSLDRGGTDTQYF,TGCGCCAGCAGCTTGGACAGGGGAGGCACAGATACGCAGTATTTT
few,TRBJ1-3,TRBD1,TRBV2,CASRPPGTANSGNTIYF,TGTGCCAGCAGGCCTCCCGGGACAGCCAACTCTGGAAACACCATATATTTT
.,TRBJ1-2,.,TRBV9,CASSAGTRTNYGYTF,TGTGCCAGCAGCGCGGGGACACGTACTAACTATGGCTACACCTTC
.,TRBJ2-5,.,TRBV3-1/TRBV3-2,CASSQDRETQYF,TGTGCCAGCAGCCAAGATCGGGAGACCCAGTACTTC
.,TRBJ1-2,TRBD1,TRBV19,CASDKGTGRKNYGYTF,TGTGCCAGTGATAAAGGGACAGGGCGAAAGAACTATGGCTACACCTTC
once,TRBJ1-2,.,TRBV29-1,CSVEGYIPNYGYTF,TGCAGCGTTGAAGGTTACATCCCTAACTATGGCTACACCTTC
.,TRBJ1-1,TRBD1,TRBV5-6,CASSWDREGTEAFF,TGTGCCAGCAGCTGGGACAGGGAAGGAACTGAAGCTTTCTTT
.,TRBJ2-2,.,TRBV6-2/TRBV6-3,CASSYSIGETGELFF,TGTGCCAGCAGTTACTCGATTGGGGAGACCGGGGAGCTGTTTTTT
once,TRBJ1-5,.,TRBV12-5,CASGLGAGYQPQHF,TGTGCTAGTGGTTTAGGGGCGGGGTACCAGCCCCAGCATTTT
.,TRBJ1-3,.,TRBV29-1,CSAGGGAVSGNTIYF,TGCAGCGCGGGAGGGGGGGCTGTCTCTGGAAACACCATATATTTT
.,TRBJ2-1,.,TRBV5-1,CASSFELAAEQFF,TGCGCCAGCAGCTTTGAACTAGCCGCTGAGCAGTTCTTC
.,TRBJ1-1,.,TRBV7-2,CASSLAFVRDTEAFF,TGTGCCAGCAGCTTAGCTTTTGTCAGGGACACTGAAGCTTTCTTT
few,TRBJ2-1,TRBD1,TRBV28,CASSPTGVVGNEQFF,TGTGCCAGCAGTCCTACAGGGGTGGTAGGCAATGAGCAGTTCTTC
.,TRBJ1-2,TRBD1,TRBV7-8,CASSLADRGRGYTF,TGTGCCAGCAGCTTAGCCGACAGGGGGCGAGGCTACACCTTC
.,TRBJ1-2,TRBD1,TRBV19,CASSAISRTGNDGYTF,TGTGCCAGTAGTGCCATCTCCCGGACAGGGAATGATGGCTACACCTTC
.,TRBJ2-5,TRBD2,TRBV11-3,CASSRSGGVETQYF,TGTGCCAGCAGCCGTAGCGGGGGGGTTGAGACCCAGTACTTC
.,TRBJ2-2,TRBD2,TRBV7-9,CASSPRLAYTGELFF,TGTGCCAGCAGCCCTCGACTAGCATACACCGGGGAGCTGTTTTTT
.,TRBJ2-7,TRBD1,TRBV7-7,CASSLGTGVSEQYF,TGTGCCAGCAGCTTGGGGACAGGGGTCTCCGAGCAGTACTTC